The sequence of this T cell receptor (beta chain) was determined in a study of identical twins. Study outcomes and limitations: Beta out-of-frame sequences showed weaker excess twin sharing.

CDR1 is KGHDR, CDR2 SFDVKD, per germline. The CDR3 covers 16 residues. The V and J ends lost 2 bases and 3 bases, in that order; junction bases with no gene match: 3. In this sample, this clonotype turned up a few times. Its target is unknown. Healthy Caucasian donors formed the entire cohort. MiXCR was run by TCRdb on the 5' RACE reads, yielding one entry per CDR3 protein. The sample has about 240,000 distinct CDR3 sequences; about 10% are singletons. The clonotype was recovered from a man aged 45-65 years in good health. The chain combines TRBV24-1 with TRBJ2-1; TRBD2 aligns across 10 bases. Sequenced input: memory T cells sorted from blood. In DNA, the CDR3 is TGTGCCACCAGTGATTCGGGGACTAGCGACTACAATGAGCAGTTCTTC. It codes for CATSDSGTSDYNEQFF.